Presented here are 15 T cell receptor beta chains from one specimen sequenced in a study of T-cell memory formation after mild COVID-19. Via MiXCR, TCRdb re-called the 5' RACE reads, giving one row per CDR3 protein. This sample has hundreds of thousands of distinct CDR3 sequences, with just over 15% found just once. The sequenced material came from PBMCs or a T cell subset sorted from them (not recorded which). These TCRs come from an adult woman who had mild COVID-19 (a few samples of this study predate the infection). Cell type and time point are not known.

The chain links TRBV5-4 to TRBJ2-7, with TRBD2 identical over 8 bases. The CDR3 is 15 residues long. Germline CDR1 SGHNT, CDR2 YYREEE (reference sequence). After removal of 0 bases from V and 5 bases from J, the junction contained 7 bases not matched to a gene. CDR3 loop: CASSLGLASVDEQYF. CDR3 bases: TGTGCCAGCAGCTTGGGACTAGCGTCAGTCGACGAGCAGTACTTC.

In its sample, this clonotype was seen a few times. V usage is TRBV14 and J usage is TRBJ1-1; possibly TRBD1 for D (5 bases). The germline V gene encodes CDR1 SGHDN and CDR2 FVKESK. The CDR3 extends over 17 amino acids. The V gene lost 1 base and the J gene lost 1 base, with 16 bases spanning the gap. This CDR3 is CASSQVGLSLSNTEAFF. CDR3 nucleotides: TGTGCCAGCAGCCAAGTGGGGCTGTCGCTTTCGAACACTGAAGCTTTCTTT.

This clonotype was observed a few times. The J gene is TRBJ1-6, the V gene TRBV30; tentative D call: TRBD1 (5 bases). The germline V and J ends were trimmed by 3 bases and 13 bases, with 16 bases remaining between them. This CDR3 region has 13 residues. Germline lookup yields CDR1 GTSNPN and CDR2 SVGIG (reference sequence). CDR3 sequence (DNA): TGTGCCTGGAGGGCCGGGACTGCGGCGCCCCTCCACTTT. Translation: CAWRAGTAAPLHF.

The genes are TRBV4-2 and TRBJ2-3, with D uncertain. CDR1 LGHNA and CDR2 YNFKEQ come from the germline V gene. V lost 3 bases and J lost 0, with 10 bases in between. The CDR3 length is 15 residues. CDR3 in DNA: TGTGCCAGCAGCCAGGGTGATGGTAGCACAGATACGCAGTATTTT. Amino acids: CASSQGDGSTDTQYF.

CDR3 sequence: CASSPQQGNGYTF. The CDR3, as DNA: TGTGCCAGCTCACCCCAACAGGGCAATGGCTACACCTTC. The V gene is TRBV18, the J gene TRBJ1-2, with a weak D call TRBD1 (6 bases). CDR3 length: 13 amino acids. The germline gives CDR1 KGHSH, CDR2 LQKENI. Deletions cut 3 bases from V and 6 bases from J, with 11 bases between.

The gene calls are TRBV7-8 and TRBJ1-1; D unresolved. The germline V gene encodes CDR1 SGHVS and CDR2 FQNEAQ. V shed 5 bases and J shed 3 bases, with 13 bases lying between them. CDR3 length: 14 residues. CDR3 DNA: TGTGCCAGCAGCCCCCGTTCGTCTGACACTGAAGCTTTCTTT. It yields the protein CASSPRSSDTEAFF. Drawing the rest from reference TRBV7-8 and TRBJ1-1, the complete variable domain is GAGVSQSPRYKVAKRGQDVALRCDPISGHVSLFWYQQALGQGPEFLTYFQNEAQLDKSGLPSDRFFAERPEGSVSTLKIQRTQQEDSAVYLCASSPRSSDTEAFFGQGTRLTVV.

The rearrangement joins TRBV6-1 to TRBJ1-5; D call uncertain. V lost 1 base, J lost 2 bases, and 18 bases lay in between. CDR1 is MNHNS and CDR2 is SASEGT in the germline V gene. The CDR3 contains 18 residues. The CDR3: CASSEESALTIGNQPQHF. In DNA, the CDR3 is TGTGCCAGCAGTGAAGAGTCAGCTCTTACTATTGGCAATCAGCCCCAGCATTTT.

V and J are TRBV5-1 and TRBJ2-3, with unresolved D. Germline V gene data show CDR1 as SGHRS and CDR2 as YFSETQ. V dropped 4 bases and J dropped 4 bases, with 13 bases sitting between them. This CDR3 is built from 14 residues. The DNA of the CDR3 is TGCGCCAGCAGCCTGACACGGCCGGCAGATACGCAGTATTTT. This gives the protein CASSLTRPADTQYF.

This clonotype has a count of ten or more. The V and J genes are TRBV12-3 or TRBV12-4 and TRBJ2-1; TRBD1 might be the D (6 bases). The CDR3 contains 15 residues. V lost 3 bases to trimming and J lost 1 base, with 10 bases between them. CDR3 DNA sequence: TGTGCCAGCAGTTTCTCCCAGGGGTCCTACAATGAGCAGTTCTTC. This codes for CASSFSQGSYNEQFF.

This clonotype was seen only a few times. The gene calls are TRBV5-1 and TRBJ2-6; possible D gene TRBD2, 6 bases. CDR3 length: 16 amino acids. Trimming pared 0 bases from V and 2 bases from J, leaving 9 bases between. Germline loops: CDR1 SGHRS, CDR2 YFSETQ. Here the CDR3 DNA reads TGCGCCAGCAGCTTGGGGCAGCGGGCTGGGGCCAACGTCCTGACTTTC. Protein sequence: CASSLGQRAGANVLTF.

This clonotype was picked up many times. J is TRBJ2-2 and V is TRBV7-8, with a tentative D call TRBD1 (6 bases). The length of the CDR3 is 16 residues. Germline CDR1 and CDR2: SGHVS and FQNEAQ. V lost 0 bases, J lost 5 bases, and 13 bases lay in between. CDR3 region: CASSLARGIRTGELFF. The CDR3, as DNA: TGTGCCAGCAGCTTAGCAAGGGGGATAAGGACCGGGGAGCTGTTTTTT.

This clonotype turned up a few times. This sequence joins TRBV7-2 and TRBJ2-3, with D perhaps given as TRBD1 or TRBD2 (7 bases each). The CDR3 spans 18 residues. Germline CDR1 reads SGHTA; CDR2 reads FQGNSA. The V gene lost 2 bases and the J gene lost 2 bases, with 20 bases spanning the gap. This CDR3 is CASSLRGGDSLTTDTQYF. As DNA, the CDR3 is TGTGCCAGCAGCTTAAGAGGGGGGGACAGTTTAACCACAGATACGCAGTATTTT.

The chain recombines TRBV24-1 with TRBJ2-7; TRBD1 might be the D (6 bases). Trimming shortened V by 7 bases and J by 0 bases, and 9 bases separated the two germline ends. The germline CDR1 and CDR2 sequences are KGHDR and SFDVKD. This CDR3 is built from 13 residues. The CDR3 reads CATSRDNSYEQYF. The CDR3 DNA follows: TGTGCCACCAGCCGGGACAACTCCTACGAGCAGTACTTC.

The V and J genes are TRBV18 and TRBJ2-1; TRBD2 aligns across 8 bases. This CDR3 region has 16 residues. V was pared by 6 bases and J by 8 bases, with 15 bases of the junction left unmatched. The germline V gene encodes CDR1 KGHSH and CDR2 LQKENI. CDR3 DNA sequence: TGTGCCAGCTCGCCCGCCACGGGGGGGCCCAGGGATGAGCAGTTCTTC. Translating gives CASSPATGGPRDEQFF. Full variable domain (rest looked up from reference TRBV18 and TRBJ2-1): NAGVMQNPRHLVRRRGQEARLRCSPMKGHSHVYWYRQLPEEGLKFMVYLQKENIIDESGMPKERFSAEFPKEGPSILRIQQVVRGDSAAYFCASSPATGGPRDEQFFGPGTRLTVL.

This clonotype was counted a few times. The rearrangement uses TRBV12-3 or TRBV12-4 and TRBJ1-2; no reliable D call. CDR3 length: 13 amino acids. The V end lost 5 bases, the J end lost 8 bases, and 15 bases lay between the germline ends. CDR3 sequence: CASSGSPLRGYTF. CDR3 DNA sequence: TGTGCCAGCAGTGGGTCCCCCTTGAGGGGCTACACCTTC.